Below are 21 T cell receptor beta chains sequenced from a single sample in a study of cytomegalovirus exposure and HLA in healthy donors. PCR amplification relied on 60 Vbeta primers (plus 13 Jbeta primers). Generated by immunoSEQ multiplex PCR, the TCRdb table keeps only in-frame clones and is missing some. Altogether around 200,000 clones are present, about 77% being singletons, with the ten largest covering 4% to 5%. Source material: PBMCs. These receptors were taken from a man aged 25 to 45 in good health and CMV-seropositive.

The V call is TRBV27, the J call TRBJ2-7; possible D gene TRBD1, 6 bases. V lost 9 bases to trimming and J lost 4 bases, with 19 bases between them. CDR1 MNHEY and CDR2 SMNVEV come from the germline V gene (reference sequence). This CDR3 contains 14 residues. DNA of the CDR3: TGTGCCAGGGGTCTACAGGGTGAGAGTTACGAGCAGTACTTC. Translated, it gives CARGLQGESYEQYF.

The chain recombines TRBV7-3 with TRBJ2-3, with D possibly being TRBD1 (5 bases). This CDR3 region has 15 residues. Germline V gene sequence: CDR1 SGHTA, CDR2 FQGTGA. The germline V and J ends were trimmed by 5 bases and 2 bases, with 14 bases remaining between them. DNA for the CDR3: TGTGCCAGCAGCCGATTTCAGGGAAACACAGATACGCAGTATTTT. Protein product: CASSRFQGNTDTQYF. Together with reference TRBV7-3 and TRBJ2-3, the CDR3 gives the full variable domain: GAGVSQTPSNKVTEKGKYVELRCDPISGHTALYWYRQSLGQGPEFLIYFQGTGAADDSGLPNDRFFAVRPEGSVSTLKIQRTERGDSAVYLCASSRFQGNTDTQYFGPGTRLTVL.

The chain combines TRBV7-9 with TRBJ2-7; TRBD1 agrees at 7 bases. This CDR3 has 11 residues. Trimming at V came to 8 bases and at J to 6 bases, leaving 4 bases not matched to a gene. Per the germline V gene, CDR1 is SEHNR and CDR2 is FQNEAQ (reference sequence). CDR3: CASSTGSEQYF. As DNA, the CDR3 is TGTGCCAGCTCGACAGGGTCCGAGCAGTACTTC.

The chain links TRBV5-1 to TRBJ2-1, with 11 bases identical to TRBD1. V dropped 4 bases and J dropped 0; count of bases not matched to a gene: 0. The CDR3 runs 15 residues. Germline V gives CDR1 SGHRS, CDR2 YFSETQ. This chain's CDR3 is CASSGQGASYNEQFF. DNA of the CDR3: TGCGCCAGCAGCGGACAGGGGGCCTCCTACAATGAGCAGTTCTTC.

The rearrangement links TRBV28 to TRBJ2-1, with 12 bases identical to TRBD2. The CDR3 runs to 19 residues. Trimming cost V 3 bases and J 1 base; bases outside gene matches: 10. Germline V lookup: CDR1 MDHEN, CDR2 SYDVKM. The CDR3 coding sequence is TGTGCCAGCAGTTTGATACGGACTAGCGGGATCTTATCCTACAATGAGCAGTTCTTC. Its protein is CASSLIRTSGILSYNEQFF.

V gene TRBV11-3 combines with J gene TRBJ2-3, with 8 positions matching TRBD2. The CDR3 extends over 14 amino acids. Germline assignment: CDR1 SGHNT and CDR2 YENEEA. Trimming removed 6 bases from V and 1 base from J; junction bases left unmatched: 3. CDR3 protein: CASSAGLGTDTQYF. The DNA for the CDR3 is TGTGCCAGCAGTGCGGGACTAGGCACAGATACGCAGTATTTT.

The chain joins TRBV18 to TRBJ2-7, with 8 bases lining up with TRBD2. The germline V gene has CDR1 KGHSH and CDR2 LQKENI. The length of the CDR3 is 14 residues. V lost 3 bases and J lost 9; bases outside the gene matches: 10. CDR3 DNA: TGTGCCAGCTCACCGGGGGGAATAGCGGGACTGCAGTACTTC. Protein: CASSPGGIAGLQYF.

The V call is TRBV6-6, the J call TRBJ2-1, with a weak D call TRBD2 (7 bases). Germline V gene sequence: CDR1 MNHNY, CDR2 SVGAGI (reference sequence). The CDR3 loop spans 14 amino acids. Trimming removed 0 bases at V and 10 bases at J, with 13 bases between. CDR3 in amino acids: CASSYSNGGREQFF. The CDR3 coding sequence is TGTGCCAGCAGTTACTCGAACGGGGGGCGGGAGCAGTTCTTC.

Comment on this clone: This CDR3 is also generated by other DNA sequences in the sample. The genes are TRBV27 and TRBJ1-3; tentatively, D is TRBD1 (6 bases). The V end was cut by 3 bases, the J end by 4 bases, with 10 bases between. The germline V gene has CDR1 MNHEY and CDR2 SMNVEV (reference sequence). The CDR3 is 14 amino acids. The chain's CDR3 is CASSFRGPGNTIYF. The DNA for the CDR3 is TGTGCCAGCAGTTTCAGGGGCCCCGGAAACACCATATATTTT.

This clone was picked up one time. The chain employs TRBV4-3 and TRBJ2-7; D is unclear. CDR1 and CDR2 from the germline V gene are LGHNA and YSLEER. The V gene lost 0 bases and the J gene lost 0 bases, with 9 bases spanning the gap. This CDR3 region has 15 residues. CDR3 DNA sequence: TGCGCCAGCAGCCAAGACTACGCCCGCTCCTACGAGCAGTACTTC. This codes for CASSQDYARSYEQYF.

J is TRBJ2-3 and V is TRBV7-3, with D perhaps TRBD1 (6 bases). Trimming took 5 bases from V and 2 from J, leaving 20 bases between them. This CDR3 has 17 amino acids. Germline CDR1 and CDR2: SGHTA and FQGTGA. This CDR3 is CASSPVGGSGNTDTQYF. For the CDR3, the DNA is TGTGCCAGCAGCCCGGTAGGGGGATCTGGGAACACAGATACGCAGTATTTT.

This chain links TRBV27 with TRBJ2-7; 7 nucleotides line up with TRBD1. V lost 3 bases and J lost 2; bases outside the gene matches: 7. Germline V gives CDR1 MNHEY, CDR2 SMNVEV (reference sequence). This CDR3 region has 15 residues. The DNA of the CDR3 is TGTGCCAGCAGTTTCCGAGGGGGCCTCACCTACGAGCAGTACTTC. Its translation is CASSFRGGLTYEQYF.

This chain uses TRBV7-8 with TRBJ2-5, with unresolved D. Germline lookup yields CDR1 SGHVS and CDR2 FQNEAQ. The CDR3 spans 14 residues. With 4 bases removed from V and 9 bases from J, the gap between germline ends came to 18 bases. The CDR3 DNA is TGTGCCAGCAGCTGGGTCCTGGGTCAGGATGCCCAGTACTTC. Protein sequence: CASSWVLGQDAQYF.

This clone has just a few counts. The chain links TRBV5-4 to TRBJ2-3; 8 bases agree with TRBD2. The CDR3 spans 16 residues. The trim removed 2 bases at V and 0 bases at J, leaving 5 bases unmatched. CDR1 SGHNT and CDR2 YYREEE come from the germline V gene (reference sequence). The CDR3 DNA follows: TGTGCCAGCAGCTTAGGCGGGACTAGAAGCACAGATACGCAGTATTTT. The encoded protein is CASSLGGTRSTDTQYF.

The chain joins TRBV29-1 to TRBJ1-2; TRBD1 aligns across 9 bases. In germline, CDR1 is SQVTM, CDR2 ANQGSEA. This CDR3 region has 13 residues. J lost 5 bases, V lost 7 bases, and 8 bases had no gene match. The CDR3 protein is CSGWTGAGYGYTF. The CDR3 DNA sequence: TGCAGCGGATGGACAGGGGCAGGGTATGGCTACACCTTC.

The J gene is TRBJ2-4, the V gene TRBV6-1; 8 bases fit TRBD2. V lost 8 bases, J lost 5 bases, and 11 bases stayed unmatched. Germline values: CDR1 MNHNS, CDR2 SASEGT. The CDR3 length is 15 residues. In DNA, the CDR3 is TGTGCCAGCGCCCGCGGGGGGAATTCCGAAAACATTCAGTACTTC. Amino acid sequence: CASARGGNSENIQYF.

This clone showed up just once. This chain connects TRBV29-1 to TRBJ2-3, with a weak D call TRBD2 (7 bases). Trimming pared 5 bases from V and 4 bases from J, leaving 16 bases between. This CDR3 is 14 amino acids long. Germline CDR1 reads SQVTM; CDR2 reads ANQGSEA. The CDR3 region has the DNA TGCAGCGTTAGGCCGGGGGCGGGGGCAGATACGCAGTATTTT. Its translation is CSVRPGAGADTQYF.

This chain links TRBV5-1 with TRBJ2-7; 13 nucleotides align to TRBD2. Germline values: CDR1 SGHRS, CDR2 YFSETQ. J gave up 2 bases and V 2 bases, and 13 bases lay outside the gene matches. The CDR3 has 19 amino acids. CDR3: CASSFQTGLAGAVTYEQYF. For the CDR3, the DNA is TGCGCCAGCAGCTTCCAAACCGGACTAGCGGGAGCCGTGACCTACGAGCAGTACTTC.

The chain uses TRBV18 and TRBJ1-5; tentative D call: TRBD1 (6 bases). CDR1 and CDR2 from the germline V gene are KGHSH and LQKENI. V gave up 4 bases and J gave up 3 bases, with 7 bases separating them. The CDR3 runs 13 residues. CDR3 sequence: CASSRQDNQPQHF. CDR3 bases: TGTGCCAGCTCACGACAGGACAATCAGCCCCAGCATTTT.

The rearrangement links TRBV6-1 to TRBJ2-7; 11 bases agree with TRBD2. With 10 bases clipped from V and 3 bases from J, the junction kept 11 bases outside the gene matches. The germline CDR1 and CDR2 sequences are MNHNS and SASEGT. The CDR3 sequence is 15 residues long. For the CDR3, the DNA is TGTGCCACCACCAACCCCGGGACTAGCGGCTACGAGCAGTACTTC. Translated: CATTNPGTSGYEQYF.

This rearrangement joins TRBV30 to TRBJ2-3; 8 bases align to TRBD2. This CDR3 contains 17 residues. Germline V gives CDR1 GTSNPN, CDR2 SVGIG (reference sequence). J was trimmed by 7 bases and V by 0 bases; bases with no gene match: 15. The CDR3 DNA sequence: TGTGCCTGGAGTGTACGATATGGGGGTAGCGGGGTGTATACGCAGTATTTT. Protein sequence: CAWSVRYGGSGVYTQYF.